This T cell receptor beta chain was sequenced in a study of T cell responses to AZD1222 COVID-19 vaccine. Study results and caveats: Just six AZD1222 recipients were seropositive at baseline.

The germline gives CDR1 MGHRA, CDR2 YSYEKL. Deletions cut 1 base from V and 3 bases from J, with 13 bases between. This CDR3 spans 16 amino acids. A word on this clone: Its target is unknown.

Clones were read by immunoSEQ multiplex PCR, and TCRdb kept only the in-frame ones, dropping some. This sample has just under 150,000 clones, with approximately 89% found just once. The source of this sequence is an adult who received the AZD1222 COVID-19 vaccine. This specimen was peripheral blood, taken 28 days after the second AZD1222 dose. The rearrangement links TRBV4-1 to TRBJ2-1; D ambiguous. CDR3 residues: CASSQGWAAYYNEQFF. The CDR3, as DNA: TGCGCCAGCAGCCAAGGGTGGGCGGCCTACTACAATGAGCAGTTCTTC.